The present T cell receptor beta chain was sequenced within a study of OX40 agonist ivuxolimab in advanced cancers. The study, taken as a whole, reports: The antigen specificity of the peripheral T cells (those that were expanded) was not determined.

On this clone itself: Its antigen is currently unknown.

Sequenced by immunoSEQ multiplex PCR; TCRdb stores in-frame clones only, minus some. The table has about 63,000 clones, about 85% seen once; the top ten hold approximately 0.8%. The sequencing used CD4+ or CD8+ T cells sorted from blood, collected in a trial of the OX40 agonist ivuxolimab. This clonotype was sampled from an adult with an advanced solid tumor such as melanoma, head and neck, liver or kidney cancer.

Here the CDR3 reads CSVGLAGETQYF. CDR3 nucleotides: TGCAGCGTCGGACTAGCGGGAGAGACCCAGTACTTC. The gene calls are TRBV29-1 and TRBJ2-5; 11 bases are a match to TRBD2. Germline values: CDR1 SQVTM, CDR2 ANQGSEA. The CDR3 length is 12 residues. Trimming at V came to 6 bases and at J to 4 bases, leaving 1 base not matched to a gene.